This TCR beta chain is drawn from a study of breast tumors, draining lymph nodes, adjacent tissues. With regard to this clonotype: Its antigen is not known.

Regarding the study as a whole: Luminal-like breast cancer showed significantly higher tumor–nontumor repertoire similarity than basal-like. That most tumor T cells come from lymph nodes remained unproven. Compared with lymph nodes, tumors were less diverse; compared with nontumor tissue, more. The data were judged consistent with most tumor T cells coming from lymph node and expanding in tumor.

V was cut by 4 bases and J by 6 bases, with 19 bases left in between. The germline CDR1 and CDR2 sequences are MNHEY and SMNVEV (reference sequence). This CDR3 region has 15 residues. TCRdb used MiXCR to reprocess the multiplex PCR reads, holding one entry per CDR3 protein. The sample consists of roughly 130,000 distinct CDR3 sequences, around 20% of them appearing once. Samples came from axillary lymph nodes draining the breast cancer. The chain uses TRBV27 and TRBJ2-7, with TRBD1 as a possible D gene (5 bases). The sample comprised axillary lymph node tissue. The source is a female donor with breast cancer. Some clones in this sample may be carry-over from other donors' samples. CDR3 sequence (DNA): TGTGCCAGCAGTTATACGTGGGGCGCGTCTGGCGAGCAGTACTTC. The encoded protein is CASSYTWGASGEQYF.